These 21 T cell receptor beta chains were all obtained from the same sample, sequenced in a study of T cells in Graves' hyperthyroidism and ophthalmopathy. TCR beta CDR3 region amplification was performed from RNA transcripts. The study used the HTBI primer set for a first-round RT-PCR of the TCR CDR3. TCRdb processed the multiplex PCR reads anew with MiXCR; each CDR3 protein has one entry. Among approximately 590,000 distinct CDR3 sequences, about a sixth were seen once, and the ten largest hold roughly 6.6%. The sample was blood. These receptors were collected from a woman between 25 and 40 years old with Graves' hyperthyroidism.

This clonotype was observed at least ten times. The rearrangement joins TRBV2 to TRBJ2-1; D not resolved. V was cut by 7 bases and J by 9 bases, with 22 bases left in between. The CDR3 totals 15 residues. The germline CDR1 and CDR2 sequences are SNHLY and FYNNEI. The DNA for the CDR3 is TGTGCCAGCATCTCCCCAGTCGCCTCCCTGGCTGAGCAGTTCTTC. Its translation is CASISPVASLAEQFF. Full variable domain (rest looked up from reference TRBV2 and TRBJ2-1): EPEVTQTPSHQVTQMGQEVILRCVPISNHLYFYWYRQILGQKVEFLVSFYNNEISEKSEIFDDQFSVERPDGSNFTLKIRSTKLEDSAMYFCASISPVASLAEQFFGPGTRLTVL.

The chain uses TRBV7-6 and TRBJ2-3, with TRBD2 matching over 14 bases. After removal of 6 bases from V and 2 bases from J, the junction contained 10 bases not matched to a gene. CDR1 is SGHVS, CDR2 FNYEAQ, per germline. The CDR3 covers 18 residues. The CDR3: CASRGTSGSTLYTDTQYF. The CDR3 region has the DNA TGTGCCAGCAGGGGGACTAGCGGGAGTACCCTATACACAGATACGCAGTATTTT.

Remarks on this clonotype: This may be a read error, as it is one base from a much larger clone. This chain connects TRBV4-1 to TRBJ2-7, with 7 bases lining up with TRBD2. Germline assignment: CDR1 MGHRA and CDR2 YSYEKL. There are 17 residues in the CDR3. V trimming: 1 base; J trimming: 7 bases; junction bases outside the gene matches: 16. CDR3 protein: CASSQGLLAGAIDEQYF. The CDR3 region has the DNA TGCGCCAGCAGCCAAGGGCTCCTGGCGGGAGCCATCGATGAGCAGTACTTC.

The chain employs TRBV19 and TRBJ1-2, with no clear D. The V gene lost 7 bases and the J gene lost 10 bases, with 13 bases spanning the gap. The CDR3 consists of 11 residues. The V gene's germline CDR1 is LNHDA and CDR2 SQIVND (reference sequence). This CDR3 reads CASTEGWDYTF. The CDR3 region has the DNA TGTGCCAGTACGGAAGGGTGGGACTACACCTTC.

This clonotype appeared many times. The gene calls are TRBV7-9 and TRBJ2-7, with 10 positions matching TRBD1. CDR1 SEHNR and CDR2 FQNEAQ come from the germline V gene (reference sequence). The V gene end was trimmed by 1 base and the J gene end by 1 base; junction bases not matched to a gene: 4. This CDR3 is built from 16 residues. CDR3 nucleotide sequence: TGTGCCAGCAGCTTAGGGTGGACAGGGGGTTCCTACGAGCAGTACTTC. It translates to CASSLGWTGGSYEQYF.

The V and J genes are TRBV4-1 and TRBJ2-3; 7 bases line up with TRBD2. The CDR3 sequence is 16 residues long. V trimming: 2 bases; J trimming: 5 bases; junction bases outside the gene matches: 10. Germline loops: CDR1 MGHRA, CDR2 YSYEKL. The CDR3 protein is CASSQPRSGTGDTQYF. The CDR3 coding sequence is TGCGCCAGCAGCCAACCAAGGAGCGGGACCGGAGATACGCAGTATTTT.

This clonotype has only a few counts. The chain couples TRBV20-1 to TRBJ2-7; 9 nucleotides agree with TRBD2. There are 16 residues in the CDR3. The J segment lost 0 bases and the V segment lost 0 bases, leaving 6 bases of the junction unmatched. Germline V gives CDR1 DFQATT, CDR2 SNEGSKA (reference sequence). In DNA form, the CDR3 reads TGCAGTGCTAGAGAGGCCAGCGGGAGGAGCTCCTACGAGCAGTACTTC. It specifies CSAREASGRSSYEQYF.

This clonotype was seen at least ten times. The chain links TRBV20-1 to TRBJ2-1; TRBD2 matches 7 bases. Germline-derived CDR1 and CDR2 are DFQATT and SNEGSKA (reference sequence). The CDR3 is 15 residues long. The J segment lost 4 bases and the V segment lost 6 bases, leaving 12 bases of the junction unmatched. This CDR3 reads CSALPLARPYNEQFF. CDR3 DNA sequence: TGCAGTGCCTTGCCACTAGCGAGACCGTACAATGAGCAGTTCTTC.

This chain links TRBV27 with TRBJ2-2; D call uncertain. Germline loops: CDR1 MNHEY, CDR2 SMNVEV (reference sequence). This CDR3 contains 13 residues. V was shortened by 7 bases and J by 7 bases, with 13 bases between the two germline ends. The CDR3 DNA sequence: TGTGCCAGCATGAGTTCCCCTGTCGGGGAGCTGTTTTTT. Residues: CASMSSPVGELFF.

This clonotype has just a few counts. The rearrangement links TRBV19 to TRBJ2-1; D is unclear. CDR1 and CDR2 from the germline V gene are LNHDA and SQIVND (reference sequence). The CDR3 spans 12 residues. V lost 6 bases and J 13 bases, leaving 16 bases between the germline ends. The CDR3 is CASRNNGPTQFF. CDR3 nucleotide sequence: TGTGCCAGTAGAAATAACGGACCGACTCAGTTCTTC. Looking up the rest from reference TRBV19 and TRBJ2-1 gives the full variable domain: DGGITQSPKYLFRKEGQNVTLSCEQNLNHDAMYWYRQDPGQGLRLIYYSQIVNDFQKGDIAEGYSVSREKKESFPLTVTSAQKNPTAFYLCASRNNGPTQFFGPGTRLTVL.

This clonotype appeared many times. For the CDR3, the DNA is TGTGCCAGCAGGTCTAGCGGGAGGGCTTACGAGCAGTACTTC. As protein: CASRSSGRAYEQYF. The chain combines TRBV12-3 or TRBV12-4 with TRBJ2-7; 12 positions match TRBD2. V lost 6 bases to trimming and J lost 4 bases; unmatched junction nucleotides: 4. This CDR3 has 14 amino acids.

This clonotype has at least ten counts. The chain recombines TRBV6-1 with TRBJ1-5; 8 nucleotides line up with TRBD1. Trimming cost V 8 bases and J 4 bases; bases outside gene matches: 13. Germline V gives CDR1 MNHNS, CDR2 SASEGT. CDR3 size: 16 residues. The CDR3 region has the DNA TGTGCCAGCTGCGTCCTCCGGGACAGGCCTAATCAGCCCCAGCATTTT. Its translation: CASCVLRDRPNQPQHF.

The rearrangement links TRBV6-1 to TRBJ2-3; D unclear. CDR1 MNHNS and CDR2 SASEGT come from the germline V gene. V lost 5 bases, J lost 2 bases, and 14 bases lay in between. The CDR3 spans 15 residues. The CDR3 DNA sequence: TGTGCCAGCAGTCCCCAGACAATGGTCACAGATACGCAGTATTTT. Amino acid sequence: CASSPQTMVTDTQYF.

This clonotype has ten or more counts. The J gene is TRBJ1-4, the V gene TRBV20-1, with a weak D call TRBD1 (5 bases). The CDR3 sequence is 13 residues long. Germline CDR1 reads DFQATT; CDR2 reads SNEGSKA (reference sequence). Between the trimmed V and J ends, which lost 5 bases and 4 bases, there was a span of 11 bases. The CDR3 DNA sequence: TGCAGTGCTTACGGGGCCAATAATGAAAAACTGTTTTTT. Translating it yields CSAYGANNEKLFF.

The sample holds many counts of this clonotype. This rearrangement joins TRBV12-3 or TRBV12-4 to TRBJ1-5, with TRBD1 identical over 8 bases. The CDR3 spans 14 residues. With V trimmed by 4 bases and J by 2 bases, 1 base remained unmatched. CDR3 sequence (DNA): TGTGCCAGCAGTTCGACAGGGGGCAATCAGCCCCAGCATTTT. Translation gives CASSSTGGNQPQHF.

The chain is built from TRBV10-3 and TRBJ1-4, with D maybe TRBD1 (6 bases). Trimming removed 4 bases from V and 7 bases from J, with 10 bases in between. The CDR3 length is 13 residues. Germline V gene lookup returns CDR1 ENHRY and CDR2 SYGVKD. CDR3 sequence (DNA): TGTGCCATCAGTGGGGGGCGGATTGAAAAACTGTTTTTT. It encodes CAISGGRIEKLFF.

The chain recombines TRBV19 with TRBJ1-2, with D perhaps TRBD1 (6 bases). Germline V lookup: CDR1 LNHDA, CDR2 SQIVND (reference sequence). Trimming took 5 bases from V and 3 from J, leaving 10 bases between them. The CDR3 runs 13 residues. CDR3 DNA sequence: TGTGCCAGTAGTCAGGACAGTGACTATGGCTACACCTTC. Protein sequence: CASSQDSDYGYTF.

About this clonotype: This clone may be a read error of a much larger clone one base away. The chain couples TRBV3-1 to TRBJ2-7; 12 nucleotides agree with TRBD2. This CDR3 is built from 14 residues. Germline CDR1 is LGHDT and CDR2 is YNNKEL (reference sequence). Here the CDR3 DNA reads TGTGCCAGCAGCCAAGAACTAGCGGGAGGCGAGCAGCACTTC. It translates to CASSQELAGGEQHF.

V gene TRBV4-3 combines with J gene TRBJ2-3; TRBD1 matches 8 bases. This CDR3 spans 16 amino acids. CDR1 and CDR2 (germline): LGHNA, YSLEER. V lost 0 bases and J lost 6; bases outside the gene matches: 8. CDR3 coding DNA: TGCGCCAGCAGCCAAGATAGGCAGGGGGCGCCCGATACGCAGTATTTT. The encoded protein is CASSQDRQGAPDTQYF.

The chain joins TRBV20-1 to TRBJ1-6; 10 nucleotides agree with TRBD1. The CDR3 consists of 19 residues. The V gene's germline CDR1 is DFQATT and CDR2 SNEGSKA (reference sequence). Germline trimming cut 0 bases from V and 0 bases from J; bases unmatched to any gene: 8. The CDR3 sequence: CSARETGGTTRSYNSPLHF. The CDR3 DNA reads as TGCAGTGCTAGAGAGACAGGGGGCACCACCCGCTCCTATAATTCACCCCTCCACTTT.

J is TRBJ2-3 and V is TRBV19; weak D call: TRBD1 (5 bases). Trimming removed 6 bases from V and 1 base from J, with 17 bases in between. CDR1 is LNHDA and CDR2 is SQIVND in the germline V gene (reference sequence). The length of the CDR3 is 16 residues. The CDR3 DNA reads as TGTGCCAGTAGCCTTAACACAAAAGGGGGCACAGATACGCAGTATTTT. Its translation is CASSLNTKGGTDTQYF.